What follows are 27 T cell receptor beta chains derived from one specimen sequenced in a study of OX40 agonist ivuxolimab in advanced cancers. The repertoire was sequenced with immunoSEQ multiplex PCR; TCRdb's copy has only in-frame clones and lacks some. In the table there are 45,000 to 60,000 clones, 70% to 85% of which are singletons. The specimen comprised CD4+ or CD8+ T cells sorted from blood, sampled in a trial of the OX40 agonist ivuxolimab. Source of these receptors: an adult with an advanced solid tumor such as melanoma, head and neck, liver or kidney cancer.

CDR3 DNA: TGTGCCAGCAGCCTCCAGTCTGAAGCTTTCTTT. Amino acid sequence: CASSLQSEAFF. The V and J genes are TRBV5-6 and TRBJ1-1, with no clear D. CDR3 length: 11 amino acids. Trimming pared 4 bases from V and 6 bases from J, leaving 7 bases between. CDR1 is SGHDT and CDR2 is YYEEEE in the germline V gene.

The chain couples TRBV30 to TRBJ1-2, with D perhaps TRBD1 (5 bases). This CDR3 comprises 11 residues. The ends were cut back, 3 bases at V and 8 bases at J, with 10 bases in the middle. Germline CDR1 reads GTSNPN; CDR2 reads SVGIG (reference sequence). The CDR3 reads CAWRVRGGYTF. The CDR3 coding sequence is TGTGCCTGGAGAGTTCGGGGGGGCTACACCTTC.

This clone was found a few times. The chain has TRBV5-1 and TRBJ1-2; 7 bases line up with TRBD1. CDR1 and CDR2 (germline): SGHRS, YFSETQ. Unmatched junction bases numbered 7, after V lost 5 bases and J lost 3 bases. This CDR3 is 14 amino acids long. The CDR3 DNA reads as TGCGCCAGCAGAGAGGGGGCAGTGGACTATGGCTACACCTTC. Protein product: CASREGAVDYGYTF. Complete variable domain (other parts from reference TRBV5-1 and TRBJ1-2): KAGVTQTPRYLIKTRGQQVTLSCSPISGHRSVSWYQQTPGQGLQFLFEYFSETQRNKGNFPGRFSGRQFSNSRSEMNVSTLELGDSALYLCASREGAVDYGYTFGSGTRLTVV.

J is TRBJ2-1 and V is TRBV5-4; 8 nucleotides align to TRBD2. Trimming took 0 bases from V and 6 from J; bases not matched to a gene: 2. This CDR3 is built from 14 residues. Germline CDR1 SGHNT, CDR2 YYREEE (reference sequence). The DNA for the CDR3 is TGTGCCAGCAGCTTGGACGGGGGGGCCAATGAGCAGTTCTTC. Translated, it gives CASSLDGGANEQFF.

The gene calls are TRBV7-2 and TRBJ2-3; perhaps TRBD2 as D (7 bases). Germline-derived CDR1 and CDR2 are SGHTA and FQGNSA. The germline V and J ends were trimmed by 7 bases and 2 bases, with 16 bases remaining between them. The CDR3 is 15 residues long. In DNA, the CDR3 is TGTGCCAGCACCCCTGGGGGGGCCCTCACAGATACGCAGTATTTT. Amino acids: CASTPGGALTDTQYF.

This clone was counted between two and nine times. The chain is built from TRBV19 and TRBJ1-5; no clear D. The CDR3 sequence is 17 residues long. V was trimmed by 3 bases and J by 2 bases, leaving 17 bases between them. The V gene's germline CDR1 is LNHDA and CDR2 SQIVND (reference sequence). The CDR3 sequence is CASSILRNLPGNQPQHF. For the CDR3, the DNA is TGTGCCAGTAGTATCCTGCGAAACCTCCCGGGCAATCAGCCCCAGCATTTT.

The chain joins TRBV7-9 to TRBJ1-2, with 8 bases matching TRBD1. CDR1 and CDR2 from the germline V gene are SEHNR and FQNEAQ (reference sequence). V trimming: 4 bases; J trimming: 4 bases; junction bases outside the gene matches: 8. The CDR3 runs 15 residues. CDR3 loop: CASSSGQGHLYGYTF. The DNA for the CDR3 is TGTGCCAGCAGCTCTGGACAGGGCCACCTCTATGGCTACACCTTC.

This chain connects TRBV5-1 to TRBJ1-4; 7 positions agree with TRBD1. This CDR3 comprises 15 residues. Germline-derived CDR1 and CDR2 are SGHRS and YFSETQ. J gave up 6 bases and V 0 bases, and 5 bases lay outside the gene matches. The CDR3 coding sequence is TGCGCCAGCAGCTTGGTAGGAGGGGGCGATGAAAAACTGTTTTTT. Protein sequence: CASSLVGGGDEKLFF.

J is TRBJ2-5 and V is TRBV5-4; no reliable D call. V gave up 1 base and J gave up 10 bases, with 11 bases separating them. There are 12 residues in the CDR3. Germline V gene lookup returns CDR1 SGHNT and CDR2 YYREEE (reference sequence). CDR3 nucleotides: TGTGCCAGCAGCTTGCTGGGTAAGGACCAGTACTTC. It specifies CASSLLGKDQYF.

V usage is TRBV30 and J usage is TRBJ1-2, with D possibly matching TRBD1 (5 bases). Germline V lookup: CDR1 GTSNPN, CDR2 SVGIG (reference sequence). V was trimmed by 1 base and J by 2 bases, leaving 17 bases between them. The CDR3 is 16 residues long. The CDR3 loop reads CAWSGGSVWGNYGYTF. The DNA for the CDR3 is TGTGCCTGGAGTGGGGGGTCCGTTTGGGGAAACTATGGCTACACCTTC.

The rearrangement joins TRBV5-1 to TRBJ2-6; D not certain. The germline V and J ends were trimmed by 0 bases and 1 base, with 14 bases remaining between them. Germline CDR1 and CDR2: SGHRS and YFSETQ. CDR3 length: 18 amino acids. DNA of the CDR3: TGCGCCAGCAGCTTGGCATTGGTGGCGGCGTCTGGGGCCAACGTCCTGACTTTC. It specifies CASSLALVAASGANVLTF.

This clone was seen just once. The rearrangement joins TRBV29-1 to TRBJ1-1; TRBD1 might be the D (5 bases). Germline lookup yields CDR1 SQVTM and CDR2 ANQGSEA. V shed 4 bases and J shed 6 bases, with 12 bases lying between them. The CDR3 has 12 amino acids. The chain's CDR3 is CSVAGGLSEAFF. In nucleotides, the CDR3 is TGCAGCGTTGCGGGGGGACTTTCTGAAGCTTTCTTT.

This chain connects TRBV7-2 to TRBJ1-2, with 7 bases matching TRBD1. The CDR3 is made up of 13 amino acids. V was pared by 7 bases and J by 5 bases, with 7 bases of the junction left unmatched. CDR1 is SGHTA and CDR2 is FQGNSA in the germline V gene. The CDR3 here is CASTPTGKYGYTF. In nucleotides, the CDR3 is TGTGCCAGCACCCCGACAGGGAAGTATGGCTACACCTTC.

By sample fraction, this clone is medium-sized. This sequence joins TRBV4-1 and TRBJ1-3; D unresolved. The CDR3 has 12 residues. Per the germline V gene, CDR1 is MGHRA and CDR2 is YSYEKL. Trimming removed 4 bases from V and 4 bases from J, with 5 bases in between. CDR3 amino acids: CASSRPGNTIYF. The DNA for the CDR3 is TGCGCCAGCAGCCGCCCGGGAAACACCATATATTTT.

CDR3 sequence reads: CATSVGQRVGSPLHF. DNA for the CDR3: TGTGCCACCAGCGTGGGACAGCGGGTGGGGTCACCCCTCCACTTT. This chain joins TRBV15 and TRBJ1-6; 7 bases align to TRBD1. Germline assignment: CDR1 LNHNV and CDR2 YYDKDF (reference sequence). The CDR3 length is 15 residues. J gave up 10 bases and V 5 bases, and 11 bases lay outside the gene matches.

Written as DNA, the CDR3 is TGTGCCAGCAGCCCCTTTCCGGGGAGTGAAACTGAAGCTTTCTTT. It yields the protein CASSPFPGSETEAFF. J is TRBJ1-1 and V is TRBV6-5; D ambiguous. The CDR3 covers 15 residues. Germline CDR1 reads MNHEY; CDR2 reads SVGAGI. V lost 6 bases and J 5 bases, leaving 19 bases between the germline ends.

This clone was seen once. The CDR3 here is CASSRSTRGWTEAFF. The CDR3 DNA follows: TGCGCCAGCAGTCGAAGTACAAGGGGATGGACTGAAGCTTTCTTT. This chain connects TRBV23-1 to TRBJ1-1; D perhaps matches TRBD1 (5 bases). TRBV23-1 belongs to the ORF category, with a function that is uncertain. V was shortened by 4 bases and J by 5 bases, with 17 bases between the two germline ends. This CDR3 region has 15 residues.

The chain combines TRBV25-1 with TRBJ1-1; D unclear. Germline V gene data show CDR1 as MGHDK and CDR2 as SYGVNS. Between the trimmed V and J ends, which lost 6 bases and 1 base, there was a span of 15 bases. The CDR3 totals 15 residues. CDR3 nucleotides: TGTGCCAGCAGCGTCTCAGGTCTTGGGAACACTGAAGCTTTCTTT. Translation: CASSVSGLGNTEAFF.

The chain is built from TRBV15 and TRBJ2-7, with a tentative D call TRBD2 (5 bases). The CDR3 loop spans 16 amino acids. Trimming left V 5 bases short and J 2 bases short, with 19 bases between. In germline, CDR1 is LNHNV, CDR2 YYDKDF (reference sequence). CDR3 sequence reads: CATSLKRLEVTYEQYF. CDR3 nucleotides: TGTGCCACCAGCCTAAAGAGGCTGGAGGTTACCTACGAGCAGTACTTC. Together with reference TRBV15 and TRBJ2-7, the CDR3 gives the full variable domain: DAMVIQNPRYQVTQFGKPVTLSCSQTLNHNVMYWYQQKSSQAPKLLFHYYDKDFNNEADTPDNFQSRRPNTSFCFLDIRSPGLGDTAMYLCATSLKRLEVTYEQYFGPGTRLTVT.

This chain uses TRBV5-6 with TRBJ1-5; D call uncertain. Germline-derived CDR1 and CDR2 are SGHDT and YYEEEE. Trimming took 0 bases from V and 5 from J, leaving 12 bases between them. The CDR3 is made up of 15 amino acids. Here the CDR3 DNA reads TGTGCCAGCAGCTTGGTTTCGGCAGAAGATCAGCCCCAGCATTTT. Translated: CASSLVSAEDQPQHF.

This clone qualifies as medium-sized. The rearrangement joins TRBV5-5 to TRBJ1-3; TRBD1 might be the D (5 bases). Trimming removed 4 bases from V and 2 bases from J, with 10 bases in between. Germline lookup yields CDR1 SGHKS and CDR2 YYEKEE (reference sequence). The CDR3 spans 14 residues. As DNA, the CDR3 is TGTGCCAGCAGCCGAACGGGACCTGGAAACACCATATATTTT. As protein: CASSRTGPGNTIYF.

The chain has TRBV6-6 and TRBJ1-2; 7 nucleotides agree with TRBD1. V was clipped by 8 bases and J by 0 bases; unmatched bases: 6. CDR1 and CDR2 (germline): MNHNY, SVGAGI (reference sequence). The CDR3 is 14 amino acids. The CDR3 DNA reads TGTGCCAGCTTCGGGACAGCTTCTAACTATGGCTACACCTTC. Translating gives CASFGTASNYGYTF.

This rearrangement joins TRBV19 to TRBJ1-1; D gene uncertain. The V gene's germline CDR1 is LNHDA and CDR2 SQIVND (reference sequence). Trimming removed 3 bases from V and 6 bases from J, with 11 bases in between. CDR3 length: 13 amino acids. CDR3 residues: CASSIRESSEAFF. CDR3 coding DNA: TGTGCCAGTAGTATCCGGGAGTCCTCTGAAGCTTTCTTT.

The chain employs TRBV19 and TRBJ1-2; D not certain. The CDR3 extends over 14 amino acids. Trimming removed 3 bases from V and 4 bases from J, with 12 bases in between. CDR1 is LNHDA, CDR2 SQIVND, per germline (reference sequence). The CDR3 bases are TGTGCCAGTAGTATGTTGGCTGGATTCTATGGCTACACCTTC. This gives the protein CASSMLAGFYGYTF.

V and J are TRBV5-4 and TRBJ1-2; 10 bases are shared with TRBD1. This CDR3 has 14 residues. V shed 5 bases and J 8 bases; nucleotides not matched to a gene: 9. CDR1 SGHNT and CDR2 YYREEE come from the germline V gene (reference sequence). The chain's CDR3 is CASRSDRGRRGYTF. CDR3 coding DNA: TGTGCCAGCAGGTCTGACAGGGGGCGCAGGGGCTACACCTTC.

V and J are TRBV6-1 and TRBJ1-2, with TRBD1 as a possible D gene (6 bases). The V gene lost 9 bases and the J gene lost 7 bases, with 15 bases spanning the gap. CDR3 size: 12 residues. The germline V gene has CDR1 MNHNS and CDR2 SASEGT. The CDR3 nucleotides are TGTGCCAGTCGGTCCCTAGGGGGTGGCTACACCTTC. It codes for CASRSLGGGYTF.

This clone was seen only a few times. The rearrangement joins TRBV5-1 to TRBJ2-3, with 10 bases lining up with TRBD1. V lost 0 bases and J lost 3; bases outside the gene matches: 4. Germline assignment: CDR1 SGHRS and CDR2 YFSETQ. CDR3 length equals 16 residues. In DNA, the CDR3 is TGCGCCAGCAGCTTGGGGACAGGGGGGATTACAGATACGCAGTATTTT. Its protein product is CASSLGTGGITDTQYF.